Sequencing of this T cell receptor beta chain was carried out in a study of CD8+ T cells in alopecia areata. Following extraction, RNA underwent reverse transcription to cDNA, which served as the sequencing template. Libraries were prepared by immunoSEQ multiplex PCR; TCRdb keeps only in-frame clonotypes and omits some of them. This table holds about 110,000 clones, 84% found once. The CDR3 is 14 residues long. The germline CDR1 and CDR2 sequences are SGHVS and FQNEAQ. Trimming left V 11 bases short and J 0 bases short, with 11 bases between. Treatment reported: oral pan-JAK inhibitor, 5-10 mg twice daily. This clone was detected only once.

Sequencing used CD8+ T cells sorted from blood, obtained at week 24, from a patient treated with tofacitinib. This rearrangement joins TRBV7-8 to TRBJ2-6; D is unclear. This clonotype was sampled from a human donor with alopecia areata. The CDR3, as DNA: TGTGCCCTGCTACGGACCTCTGGGGCCAACGTCCTGACTTTC. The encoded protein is CALLRTSGANVLTF. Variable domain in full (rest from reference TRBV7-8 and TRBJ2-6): GAGVSQSPRYKVAKRGQDVALRCDPISGHVSLFWYQQALGQGPEFLTYFQNEAQLDKSGLPSDRFFAERPEGSVSTLKIQRTQQEDSAVYLCALLRTSGANVLTFGAGSRLTVL.